This T cell receptor (beta chain) was captured in a study of T-cell memory formation after mild COVID-19. Of note for this clonotype: Antigen specificity is unknown.

Using its own MiXCR run on the 5' RACE reads, TCRdb lists one record per CDR3 protein. Of hundreds of thousands of distinct CDR3 sequences listed, around 15% are singletons. Study-level findings and limits: There were some responding clones in pre-infection memory, which suggested that cross-reactive memory had joined. CD4/CD8 balance characterized clones contracting day 15 to 85, and CD4+ skew characterized later expanders.

The receptor was derived from a man younger than 35 who had mild COVID-19 (a few samples of this study predate the infection). Cell type and time point are not known. The sequenced sample consisted of PBMCs or a T cell subset sorted from them (not recorded which).

Written as DNA, the CDR3 is TGTGCCAGCAGGACGTCCTCCTCTGGAAACACCATATATTTT. Protein sequence: CASRTSSSGNTIYF. This rearrangement joins TRBV28 to TRBJ1-3; D ambiguous. Germline V CDR1 and CDR2: MDHEN, SYDVKM. This CDR3 contains 14 residues. V lost 6 bases and J 0 bases, leaving 9 bases between the germline ends.